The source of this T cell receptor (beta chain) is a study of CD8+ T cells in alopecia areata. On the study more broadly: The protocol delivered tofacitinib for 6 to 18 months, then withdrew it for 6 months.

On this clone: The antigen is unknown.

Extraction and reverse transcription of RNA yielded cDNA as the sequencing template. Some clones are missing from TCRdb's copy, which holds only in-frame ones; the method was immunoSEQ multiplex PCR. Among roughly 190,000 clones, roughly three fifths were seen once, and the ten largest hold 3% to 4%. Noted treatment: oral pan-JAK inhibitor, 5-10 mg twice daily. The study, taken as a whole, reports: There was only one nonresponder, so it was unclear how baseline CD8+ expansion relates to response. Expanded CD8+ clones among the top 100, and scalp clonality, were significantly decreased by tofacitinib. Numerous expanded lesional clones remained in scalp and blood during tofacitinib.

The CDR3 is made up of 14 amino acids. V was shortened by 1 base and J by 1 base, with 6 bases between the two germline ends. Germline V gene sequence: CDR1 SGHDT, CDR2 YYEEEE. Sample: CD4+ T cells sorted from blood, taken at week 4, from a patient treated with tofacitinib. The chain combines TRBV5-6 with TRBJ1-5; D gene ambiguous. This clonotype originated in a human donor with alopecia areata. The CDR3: CASSLLRSNQPQHF. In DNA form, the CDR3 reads TGTGCCAGCAGCTTGTTGCGAAGCAATCAGCCCCAGCATTTT.